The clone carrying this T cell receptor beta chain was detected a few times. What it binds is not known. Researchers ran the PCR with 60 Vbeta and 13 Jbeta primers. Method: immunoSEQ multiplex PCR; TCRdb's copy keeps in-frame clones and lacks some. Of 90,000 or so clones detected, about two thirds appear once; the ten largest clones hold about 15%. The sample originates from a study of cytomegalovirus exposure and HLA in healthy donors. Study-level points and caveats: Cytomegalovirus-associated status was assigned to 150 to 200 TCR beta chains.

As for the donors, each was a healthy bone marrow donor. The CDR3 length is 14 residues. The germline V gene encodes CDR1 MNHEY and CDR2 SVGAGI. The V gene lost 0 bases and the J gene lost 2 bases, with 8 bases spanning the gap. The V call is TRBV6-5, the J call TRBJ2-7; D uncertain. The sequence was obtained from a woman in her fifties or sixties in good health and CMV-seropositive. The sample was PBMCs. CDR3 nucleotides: TGTGCCAGCAGTTACTCGAGGAATCCCTACGAGCAGTACTTC. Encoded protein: CASSYSRNPYEQYF.